This T cell receptor (beta chain) was identified during a study of blood T cell repertoires in COVID-19. Study summary: The United States, Italy and Spain supplied acute and convalescent COVID-19 samples. PBMCs, B-cell-depleted T cells, or T cells were the source of the cDNA or gDNA that made up the material.

Germline CDR1 reads LGHDT; CDR2 reads YNNKEL (reference sequence). Trimming cost V 0 bases and J 5 bases, with 10 bases left between them. The CDR3 has 14 amino acids. Sequencing used immunoSEQ multiplex PCR; TCRdb keeps in-frame clones, though not all of them. The repertoire holds 200,000 to 300,000 clones, with 70% to 85% as singletons. The TCR sequence derives from a woman aged 80 or over with acute or convalescent COVID-19. The sample comprised peripheral blood. V gene TRBV3-1 (or the pseudogene TRBV3-2) combines with J gene TRBJ1-2; no definite D call. The DNA of the CDR3 is TGTGCCAGCAGCCAAGAGTTGGCAGTGTATGGCTACACCTTC. It encodes CASSQELAVYGYTF.